The 7 T cell receptor beta chains reported below all come from one sample, sequenced in a study of metastatic and nonmetastatic thyroid tumors. TCRdb used MiXCR to call clones anew from the PCR reads. In the table there are fewer than 40,000 clones, about a fifth of which are singletons. Ahead of thyroid surgery, no patient had received treatment of any kind. The specimen sequenced was tumor tissue. Receptor source: a male donor with papillary thyroid cancer or a benign thyroid nodule (not recorded which). Some clones in this sample may be carry-over from other donors' samples.

This clone showed up many times. This chain joins TRBV9 and TRBJ2-5; D is perhaps TRBD1 (6 bases). CDR1 and CDR2 from the germline V gene are SGDLS and YYNGEE. The CDR3 has 15 amino acids. Trimming took off 0 bases at V and 5 bases at J, with 14 bases between the two ends. For the CDR3, the DNA is TGTGCCAGCAGCGTAGGGTTTGGGGGCCAGGAGACCCAGTACTTC. Its protein product is CASSVGFGGQETQYF. The variable domain in full, with the rest retrieved from reference TRBV9 and TRBJ2-5, is DSGVTQTPKHLITATGQRVTLRCSPRSGDLSVYWYQQSLDQGLQFLIQYYNGEERAKGNILERFSAQQFPDLHSELNLSSLELGDSALYFCASSVGFGGQETQYFGPGTRLLVL.

This clone occurred many times. This may be a read error: a much more frequent sequence differs by one nucleotide. The V gene is TRBV6-1, the J gene TRBJ1-4; possibly TRBD1 for D (5 bases). In germline, CDR1 is MNHNS, CDR2 SASEGT. The CDR3 runs 11 residues. CDR3 sequence reads: CASTWGENLFF. In DNA form, the CDR3 reads TGTGCCAGCACCTGGGGGGAAAACCTGTTTTTT.

There are many counts of this clone. Being one base from a much bigger clone, this may be a read error. The DNA for the CDR3 is TGTGCCAGCAATAATTACAATGAGCAGTTCTTC. It translates to CASNNYNEQFF. The rearrangement links TRBV28 to TRBJ2-1; D remains ambiguous. The V gene's germline CDR1 is MDHEN and CDR2 SYDVKM. The ends were cut back, 7 bases at V and 4 bases at J, with 5 bases in the middle. The CDR3 covers 11 residues. Based on the CDR3 plus reference TRBV28 and TRBJ2-1, the full variable domain is DVKVTQSSRYLVKRTGEKVFLECVQDMDHENMFWYRQDPGLGLRLIYFSYDVKMKEKGDIPEGYSVSREKKERFSLILESASTNQTSMYLCASNNYNEQFFGPGTRLTVL.

This clone turned up a few times. A much larger clonotype is one base distant, so this may be a read error. This chain links TRBV4-3 with TRBJ2-3; no clear D gene. Germline assignment: CDR1 LGHNA and CDR2 YSLEER. Trimming took off 0 bases at V and 15 bases at J, with 19 bases between the two ends. This CDR3 spans 14 amino acids. CDR3 nucleotides: TGCGCCAGCAGCCAAGATTCCGGTGTGCGCTCCTTATATTTT. Amino acids: CASSQDSGVRSLYF.

This clone was detected many times. The rearrangement links TRBV15 to TRBJ2-7, with D possibly TRBD1 on 6 matching bases. V lost 1 base, J lost 6 bases, and 22 bases lay in between. This CDR3 region has 17 residues. Looked up from germline, CDR1 is LNHNV and CDR2 is YYDKDF (reference sequence). CDR3: CATSRGKALRQGFEQYF. The DNA of the CDR3 is TGTGCCACCAGCAGAGGGAAGGCCCTTCGGCAGGGGTTCGAGCAGTACTTC.

This rearrangement joins TRBV20-1 to TRBJ1-5; D is unresolved. V was pared by 0 bases and J by 1 base, with 4 bases between. Germline lookup yields CDR1 DFQATT and CDR2 SNEGSKA (reference sequence). This CDR3 comprises 13 residues. The CDR3 region is CSARDFSNQPQHF. CDR3 DNA sequence: TGCAGTGCTAGAGATTTCAGCAATCAGCCCCAGCATTTT.

This clone was observed a few times. The chain couples TRBV6-2 or TRBV6-3 to TRBJ2-7, with D uncertain. V lost 2 bases, J lost 0 bases, and 14 bases lay in between. The CDR3 extends over 16 amino acids. CDR1 is MNHEY, CDR2 SVGEGT, per germline. CDR3 in DNA: TGTGCCAGCAGTTACAATCCTGTATTCATCTCCTACGAGCAGTACTTC. Its translation is CASSYNPVFISYEQYF.